Listed below are T cell receptor beta chains from one sample, sequenced in a study of T cell changes during pregnancy in multiple sclerosis. The repertoire was sequenced with immunoSEQ multiplex PCR; TCRdb's copy has only in-frame clones and lacks some. The data contain tens of thousands of clones, approximately 90% of them singletons. The sequencing here drew on CD4+ T cells from peripheral blood mononuclear cells, taken after pregnancy. The receptor source for this set is a female donor with multiple sclerosis, enrolled in a pregnancy study. CDR3s include the opening cysteine and the closing phenylalanine or tryptophan. The order of the fields is V gene, clone size, D gene, J gene, CDR3 protein, CDR3 DNA. A D gene is named only where the DNA matches it firmly. Rows may omit the clone size; those that give it use once, few, many or a size class.

v_gene: TRBV21-1; abundance: NA; d_gene: NA; j_gene: TRBJ2-7; CDR3aa: CASSKDRRGYEQYF; CDR3nt: TGTGCCAGCAGCAAAGATCGCAGGGGATACGAGCAGTACTTC
v_gene: TRBV6-5; abundance: NA; d_gene: NA; j_gene: TRBJ1-1; CDR3aa: CASSGTLNTEAFF; CDR3nt: TGTGCCAGCAGTGGTACATTGAACACTGAAGCTTTCTTT
v_gene: TRBV7-9; abundance: NA; d_gene: NA; j_gene: TRBJ1-2; CDR3aa: CARSLLEGGDYGYTF; CDR3nt: TGTGCCAGAAGCCTATTGGAGGGGGGGGACTATGGCTACACCTTC
v_gene: TRBV11-3; abundance: NA; d_gene: NA; j_gene: TRBJ2-3; CDR3aa: CASSSGQSTDTQYF; CDR3nt: TGTGCCAGCAGCTCCGGACAGAGCACAGATACGCAGTATTTT
v_gene: TRBV2; abundance: NA; d_gene: NA; j_gene: TRBJ2-2; CDR3aa: CASSEDSAGITGELFF; CDR3nt: TGTGCCAGCAGTGAAGATTCGGCGGGAATTACCGGGGAGCTGTTTTTT
v_gene: TRBV7-8; abundance: NA; d_gene: TRBD1; j_gene: TRBJ2-4; CDR3aa: CASSPPGQGNIQYF; CDR3nt: TGTGCCAGCAGCCCCCCGGGACAGGGCAACATTCAGTACTTC
v_gene: TRBV4-1; abundance: NA; d_gene: NA; j_gene: TRBJ1-1; CDR3aa: CASSQDEAGITEAFF; CDR3nt: TGCGCCAGCAGCCAAGATGAGGCCGGCATCACTGAAGCTTTCTTT
v_gene: TRBV6-1; abundance: NA; d_gene: NA; j_gene: TRBJ1-4; CDR3aa: CASSEAGDWGEKLFF; CDR3nt: TGTGCCAGCAGTGAAGCTGGGGACTGGGGTGAAAAACTGTTTTTT
v_gene: TRBV7-8; abundance: NA; d_gene: TRBD2; j_gene: TRBJ2-3; CDR3aa: CASSTMAGAPTDTQYF; CDR3nt: TGTGCCAGCAGCACCATGGCGGGAGCTCCCACAGATACGCAGTATTTT
v_gene: TRBV6-6; abundance: NA; d_gene: NA; j_gene: TRBJ1-1; CDR3aa: CASSYSRTNTEAFF; CDR3nt: TGTGCCAGCAGTTACTCGAGAACGAACACTGAAGCTTTCTTT
v_gene: TRBV5-1; abundance: NA; d_gene: TRBD2; j_gene: TRBJ2-1; CDR3aa: CASSLPLAGALNEQFF; CDR3nt: TGCGCCAGCAGCTTACCTCTAGCGGGAGCTCTCAATGAGCAGTTCTTC
v_gene: TRBV12-5; abundance: NA; d_gene: TRBD1; j_gene: TRBJ1-1; CDR3aa: CASAKRFPGTGELGTEAFF; CDR3nt: TGTGCTAGTGCCAAAAGATTTCCCGGGACAGGGGAATTGGGGACTGAAGCTTTCTTT
v_gene: TRBV10-2; abundance: NA; d_gene: TRBD2; j_gene: TRBJ2-7; CDR3aa: CASREGLAGYEQYF; CDR3nt: TGCGCCAGCAGGGAGGGGCTAGCGGGGTACGAGCAGTACTTC
v_gene: TRBV7-4; abundance: NA; d_gene: NA; j_gene: TRBJ2-7; CDR3aa: CASSLATRDLLSYEQYF; CDR3nt: TGTGCCAGCAGCTTAGCGACGAGGGACTTACTCTCCTACGAGCAGTACTTC
v_gene: TRBV19; abundance: NA; d_gene: TRBD2; j_gene: TRBJ2-7; CDR3aa: CAASGSSYEQYF; CDR3nt: TGTGCCGCTAGCGGGAGCTCCTACGAGCAGTACTTC
v_gene: TRBV18; abundance: NA; d_gene: TRBD1; j_gene: TRBJ1-1; CDR3aa: CASSPLERGPEGAFF; CDR3nt: TGTGCCAGCTCACCTCTGGAAAGGGGGCCCGAGGGAGCTTTCTTT
v_gene: TRBV6-1; abundance: NA; d_gene: NA; j_gene: TRBJ2-1; CDR3aa: CASSGTENRGGPYNEQFF; CDR3nt: TGTGCCAGCAGTGGGACAGAAAACAGAGGTGGCCCCTACAATGAGCAGTTCTTC
v_gene: TRBV1; abundance: NA; d_gene: NA; j_gene: TRBJ2-5; CDR3aa: CTSSQQPRPNRSPKETQYF; CDR3nt: TGCACCAGCAGCCAACAACCACGACCGAACAGAAGCCCCAAAGAGACCCAGTACTTC
v_gene: TRBV4-1; abundance: NA; d_gene: NA; j_gene: TRBJ1-1; CDR3aa: CASSQGGGTLNTEAFF; CDR3nt: TGCGCCAGCAGCCAAGGGGGGGGGACACTGAACACTGAAGCTTTCTTT
v_gene: TRBV7-3; abundance: NA; d_gene: NA; j_gene: TRBJ2-3; CDR3aa: CASSATTGIETQYF; CDR3nt: TGTGCCAGCAGCGCCACAACAGGGATCGAGACGCAGTATTTT
v_gene: TRBV27; abundance: NA; d_gene: TRBD2; j_gene: TRBJ2-1; CDR3aa: CASETTSGRFNEQFF; CDR3nt: TGTGCCAGCGAGACCACTAGCGGGAGGTTTAATGAGCAGTTCTTC
v_gene: TRBV7-9; abundance: NA; d_gene: NA; j_gene: TRBJ2-5; CDR3aa: CASSLHSLQETQYF; CDR3nt: TGTGCCAGCAGCTTACACAGCCTACAAGAGACCCAGTACTTC
v_gene: TRBV5-1; abundance: NA; d_gene: NA; j_gene: TRBJ2-4; CDR3aa: CASSLERLAVAKNIQYF; CDR3nt: TGCGCCAGCAGCTTAGAGCGGCTAGCAGTAGCCAAAAACATTCAGTACTTC
v_gene: TRBV9; abundance: NA; d_gene: NA; j_gene: TRBJ2-7; CDR3aa: CASSRGAGASYEQYF; CDR3nt: TGTGCCAGCAGTCGAGGAGCGGGCGCCTCCTACGAGCAGTACTTC
v_gene: TRBV27; abundance: NA; d_gene: TRBD2; j_gene: TRBJ2-3; CDR3aa: CASSLSKLAGGDTQYF; CDR3nt: TGTGCCAGCAGTTTATCGAAGCTAGCGGGGGGAGATACGCAGTATTTT
v_gene: TRBV11-3; abundance: NA; d_gene: TRBD1; j_gene: TRBJ1-1; CDR3aa: CASSLETGANTEAFF; CDR3nt: TGTGCCAGCAGCTTAGAAACAGGGGCGAACACTGAAGCTTTCTTT
v_gene: TRBV6-6; abundance: few; d_gene: NA; j_gene: TRBJ1-5; CDR3aa: CASRPWERSNQPQHF; CDR3nt: TGTGCCAGCAGACCCTGGGAGAGGAGCAATCAGCCCCAGCATTTT
v_gene: TRBV7-2; abundance: NA; d_gene: TRBD1; j_gene: TRBJ2-5; CDR3aa: CASSRQGQTQYF; CDR3nt: TGTGCCAGCAGCCGACAGGGGCAGACCCAGTACTTC
v_gene: TRBV15; abundance: once; d_gene: NA; j_gene: TRBJ2-7; CDR3aa: CATSRTGLLYEQYF; CDR3nt: TGTGCCACCAGCAGGACGGGACTCCTCTACGAGCAGTACTTC
v_gene: TRBV7-2; abundance: NA; d_gene: TRBD2; j_gene: TRBJ2-3; CDR3aa: CASSSALGLAGEYTQYF; CDR3nt: TGTGCCAGCAGCTCGGCGCTAGGGCTAGCGGGAGAATATACGCAGTATTTT
v_gene: TRBV9; abundance: NA; d_gene: NA; j_gene: TRBJ2-1; CDR3aa: CASSLTGIVGNEQFF; CDR3nt: TGTGCCAGCAGCCTTACAGGGATAGTCGGCAATGAGCAGTTCTTC
v_gene: TRBV7-7; abundance: NA; d_gene: NA; j_gene: TRBJ1-1; CDR3aa: CASSLGQNTEAFF; CDR3nt: TGTGCCAGCAGCTTGGGGCAGAACACTGAAGCTTTCTTT
v_gene: TRBV30; abundance: NA; d_gene: TRBD1; j_gene: TRBJ1-5; CDR3aa: CAWRDGQGVNSNQPQHF; CDR3nt: TGTGCCTGGAGGGACGGACAGGGAGTTAATAGCAATCAGCCCCAGCATTTT
v_gene: TRBV9; abundance: NA; d_gene: NA; j_gene: TRBJ2-1; CDR3aa: CASSVDGYYNEQFF; CDR3nt: TGTGCCAGCAGCGTAGACGGGTACTACAATGAGCAGTTCTTC
v_gene: TRBV19; abundance: NA; d_gene: TRBD2; j_gene: TRBJ2-3; CDR3aa: CASTSGASTDTQYF; CDR3nt: TGTGCCAGTACTAGCGGGGCTAGCACAGATACGCAGTATTTT
v_gene: TRBV27; abundance: few; d_gene: NA; j_gene: TRBJ1-5; CDR3aa: CASSLRETNQPQHF; CDR3nt: TGTGCCAGCAGTCTCCGGGAAACCAATCAGCCCCAGCATTTT
v_gene: TRBV9; abundance: few; d_gene: TRBD2; j_gene: TRBJ2-3; CDR3aa: CASSVGLAGITDTQYF; CDR3nt: TGTGCCAGCAGCGTAGGACTAGCGGGAATCACAGATACGCAGTATTTT
v_gene: TRBV19; abundance: NA; d_gene: TRBD1; j_gene: TRBJ1-1; CDR3aa: CASSMRQGANTEAFF; CDR3nt: TGTGCCAGTAGTATGCGACAGGGGGCCAACACTGAAGCTTTCTTT
v_gene: TRBV2; abundance: NA; d_gene: NA; j_gene: TRBJ1-4; CDR3aa: CASRDRFFTTNEKLFF; CDR3nt: TGTGCCAGCAGGGACAGATTTTTTACAACTAATGAAAAACTGTTTTTT
v_gene: TRBV10-1; abundance: NA; d_gene: NA; j_gene: TRBJ1-1; CDR3aa: CASRADGGGNTEAFF; CDR3nt: TGCGCCAGCAGGGCGGACGGTGGAGGGAACACTGAAGCTTTCTTT
v_gene: TRBV27; abundance: NA; d_gene: TRBD1; j_gene: TRBJ2-3; CDR3aa: CASSFWTGVADTQYF; CDR3nt: TGTGCCAGCAGTTTCTGGACAGGGGTCGCAGATACGCAGTATTTT
v_gene: TRBV30; abundance: NA; d_gene: NA; j_gene: TRBJ2-6; CDR3aa: CAWTVSGANVLTF; CDR3nt: TGTGCCTGGACCGTGTCTGGGGCCAACGTCCTGACTTTC
v_gene: TRBV5-1; abundance: NA; d_gene: TRBD1; j_gene: TRBJ1-1; CDR3aa: CASSFRTGMNTEAFF; CDR3nt: TGCGCCAGCAGCTTTCGGACAGGAATGAACACTGAAGCTTTCTTT
v_gene: TRBV10-3; abundance: NA; d_gene: NA; j_gene: TRBJ2-7; CDR3aa: CAISGGVLDEQYF; CDR3nt: TGTGCCATCAGTGGAGGAGTACTGGACGAGCAGTACTTC
v_gene: TRBV30; abundance: NA; d_gene: TRBD2; j_gene: TRBJ2-7; CDR3aa: CALTRLAGGKGGYEQYF; CDR3nt: TGTGCCTTGACTAGGCTAGCGGGAGGTAAGGGGGGCTACGAGCAGTACTTC
v_gene: TRBV5-6; abundance: NA; d_gene: TRBD1; j_gene: TRBJ2-7; CDR3aa: CASSFDRGRDSYEQYF; CDR3nt: TGTGCCAGCAGCTTCGACAGGGGCCGAGACTCCTACGAGCAGTACTTC
v_gene: TRBV11-1; abundance: NA; d_gene: NA; j_gene: TRBJ1-1; CDR3aa: CASSSRAEAFF; CDR3nt: TGTGCCAGCAGCTCCCGCGCTGAAGCTTTCTTT
v_gene: TRBV11-2; abundance: NA; d_gene: NA; j_gene: TRBJ2-1; CDR3aa: CASSSPGAEQFF; CDR3nt: TGTGCCAGCAGTTCTCCAGGGGCTGAGCAGTTCTTC
v_gene: TRBV2; abundance: NA; d_gene: TRBD1; j_gene: TRBJ1-1; CDR3aa: CASSEDRGWVAEAFF; CDR3nt: TGTGCCAGCAGTGAGGACAGGGGTTGGGTTGCTGAAGCTTTCTTT
v_gene: TRBV28; abundance: NA; d_gene: NA; j_gene: TRBJ1-5; CDR3aa: CASSSYQPQHF; CDR3nt: TGTGCCAGCAGTTCATATCAGCCCCAGCATTTT
v_gene: TRBV30; abundance: NA; d_gene: TRBD1; j_gene: TRBJ1-4; CDR3aa: CAWSPWTGGKEKLFF; CDR3nt: TGTGCCTGGAGTCCCTGGACAGGGGGGAAAGAAAAACTGTTTTTT
v_gene: TRBV29-1; abundance: NA; d_gene: TRBD2; j_gene: TRBJ2-5; CDR3aa: CSVEYWTGGPRETQYF; CDR3nt: TGCAGCGTTGAATACTGGACGGGAGGGCCACGAGAGACCCAGTACTTC
v_gene: TRBV2; abundance: NA; d_gene: NA; j_gene: TRBJ2-7; CDR3aa: CASSGDSYEQYF; CDR3nt: TGTGCCAGCAGTGGCGACAGTTACGAGCAGTACTTC